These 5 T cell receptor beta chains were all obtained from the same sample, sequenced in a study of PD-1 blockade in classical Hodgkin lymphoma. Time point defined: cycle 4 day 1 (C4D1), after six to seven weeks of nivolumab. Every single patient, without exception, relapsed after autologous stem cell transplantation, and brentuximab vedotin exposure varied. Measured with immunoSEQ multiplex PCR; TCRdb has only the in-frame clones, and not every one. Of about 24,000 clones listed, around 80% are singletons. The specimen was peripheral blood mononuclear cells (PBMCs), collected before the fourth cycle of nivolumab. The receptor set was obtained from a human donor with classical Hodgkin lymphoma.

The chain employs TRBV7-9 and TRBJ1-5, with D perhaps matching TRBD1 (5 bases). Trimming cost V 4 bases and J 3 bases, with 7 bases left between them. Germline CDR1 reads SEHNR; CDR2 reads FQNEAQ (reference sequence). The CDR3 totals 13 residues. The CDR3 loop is CASSWDFNQPQHF. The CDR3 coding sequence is TGTGCCAGCAGCTGGGACTTCAATCAGCCCCAGCATTTT. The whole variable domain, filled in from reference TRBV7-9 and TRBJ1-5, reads DTGVSQNPRHKITKRGQNVTFRCDPISEHNRLYWYRQTLGQGPEFLTYFQNEAQLEKSRLLSDRFSAERPKGSFSTLEIQRTEQGDSAMYLCASSWDFNQPQHFGDGTRLSIL.

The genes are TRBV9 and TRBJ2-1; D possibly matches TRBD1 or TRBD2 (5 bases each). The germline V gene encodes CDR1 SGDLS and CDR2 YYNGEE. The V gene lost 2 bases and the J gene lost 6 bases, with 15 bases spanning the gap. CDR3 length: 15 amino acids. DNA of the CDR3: TGTGCCAGCAGCGTTAGAGGGGTGGGTGGCAATGAGCAGTTCTTC. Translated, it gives CASSVRGVGGNEQFF.

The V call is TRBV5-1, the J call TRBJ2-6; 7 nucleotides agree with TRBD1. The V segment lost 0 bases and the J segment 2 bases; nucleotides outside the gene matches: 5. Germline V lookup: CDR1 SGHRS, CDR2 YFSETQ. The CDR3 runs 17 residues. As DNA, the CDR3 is TGCGCCAGCAGCTTGGGAGGGGGCGCCGCTGGGGCCAACGTCCTGACTTTC. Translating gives CASSLGGGAAGANVLTF.

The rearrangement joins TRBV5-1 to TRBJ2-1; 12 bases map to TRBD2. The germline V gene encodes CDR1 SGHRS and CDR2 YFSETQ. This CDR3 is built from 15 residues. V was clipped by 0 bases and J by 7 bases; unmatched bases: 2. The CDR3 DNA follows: TGCGCCAGCAGCTTGGGAGGGACTAGCGGGAATGAGCAGTTCTTC. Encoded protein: CASSLGGTSGNEQFF. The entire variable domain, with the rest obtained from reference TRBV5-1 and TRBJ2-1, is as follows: KAGVTQTPRYLIKTRGQQVTLSCSPISGHRSVSWYQQTPGQGLQFLFEYFSETQRNKGNFPGRFSGRQFSNSRSEMNVSTLELGDSALYLCASSLGGTSGNEQFFGPGTRLTVL.

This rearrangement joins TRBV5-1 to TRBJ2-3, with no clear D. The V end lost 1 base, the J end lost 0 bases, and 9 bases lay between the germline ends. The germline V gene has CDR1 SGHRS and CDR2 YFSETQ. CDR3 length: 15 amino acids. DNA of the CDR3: TGCGCCAGCAGCTTGCTCCCGCGTAGCACAGATACGCAGTATTTT. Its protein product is CASSLLPRSTDTQYF.